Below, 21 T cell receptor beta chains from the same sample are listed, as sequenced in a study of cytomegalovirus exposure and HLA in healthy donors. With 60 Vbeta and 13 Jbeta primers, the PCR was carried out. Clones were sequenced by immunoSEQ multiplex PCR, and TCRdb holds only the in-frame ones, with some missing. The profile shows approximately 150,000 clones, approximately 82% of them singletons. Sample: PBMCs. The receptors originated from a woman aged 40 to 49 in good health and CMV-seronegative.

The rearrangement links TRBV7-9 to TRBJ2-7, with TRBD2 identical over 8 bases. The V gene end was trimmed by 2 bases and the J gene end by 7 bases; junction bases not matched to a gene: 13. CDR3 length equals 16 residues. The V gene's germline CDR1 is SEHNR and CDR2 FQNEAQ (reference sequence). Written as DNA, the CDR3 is TGTGCCAGCAGCTTAAGTGGAGGTTTAGCGGGAAGTGAGCAGTACTTC. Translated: CASSLSGGLAGSEQYF.

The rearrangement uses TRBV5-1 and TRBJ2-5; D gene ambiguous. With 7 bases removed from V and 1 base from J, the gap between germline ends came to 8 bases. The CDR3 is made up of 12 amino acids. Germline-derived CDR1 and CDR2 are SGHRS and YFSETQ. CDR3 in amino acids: CASSGSQETQYF. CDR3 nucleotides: TGCGCCAGCTCCGGGTCCCAAGAGACCCAGTACTTC. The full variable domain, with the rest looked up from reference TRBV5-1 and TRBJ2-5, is KAGVTQTPRYLIKTRGQQVTLSCSPISGHRSVSWYQQTPGQGLQFLFEYFSETQRNKGNFPGRFSGRQFSNSRSEMNVSTLELGDSALYLCASSGSQETQYFGPGTRLLVL.

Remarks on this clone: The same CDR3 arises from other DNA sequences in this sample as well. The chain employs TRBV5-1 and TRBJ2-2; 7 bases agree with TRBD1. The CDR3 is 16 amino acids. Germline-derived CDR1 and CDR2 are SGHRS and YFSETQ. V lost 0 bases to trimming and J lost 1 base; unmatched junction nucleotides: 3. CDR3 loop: CASSLAGQLNTGELFF. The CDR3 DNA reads TGCGCCAGCAGCTTGGCGGGACAGCTGAACACCGGGGAGCTGTTTTTT.

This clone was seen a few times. The DNA of the CDR3 is TGTGCCAGAAGCAAGGGACTAGCGGACTACAATGAGCAGTTCTTC. Translation gives CARSKGLADYNEQFF. V and J are TRBV5-3 and TRBJ2-1, with TRBD2 matching over 11 bases. TRBV5-3 is labeled an ORF, and its function is uncertain. J gave up 3 bases and V 4 bases, and 3 bases lay outside the gene matches. CDR3 length equals 15 residues.

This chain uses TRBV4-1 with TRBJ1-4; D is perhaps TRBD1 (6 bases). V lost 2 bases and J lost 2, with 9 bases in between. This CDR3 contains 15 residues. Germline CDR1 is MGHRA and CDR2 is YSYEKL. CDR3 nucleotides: TGCGCCAGCAGCCAACACAGGGTTACTAATGAAAAACTGTTTTTT. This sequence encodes CASSQHRVTNEKLFF.

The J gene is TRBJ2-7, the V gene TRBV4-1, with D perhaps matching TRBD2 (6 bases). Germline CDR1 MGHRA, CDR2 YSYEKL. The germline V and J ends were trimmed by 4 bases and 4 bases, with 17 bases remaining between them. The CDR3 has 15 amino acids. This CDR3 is CASSPVGGRPYEQYF. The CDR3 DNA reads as TGCGCCAGCAGCCCCGTTGGAGGGAGACCGTACGAGCAGTACTTC.

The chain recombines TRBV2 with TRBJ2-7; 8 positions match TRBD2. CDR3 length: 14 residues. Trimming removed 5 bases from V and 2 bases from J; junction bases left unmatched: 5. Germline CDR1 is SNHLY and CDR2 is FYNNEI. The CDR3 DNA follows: TGTGCCAGCAGTAAAACTAGCGGCACCTACGAGCAGTACTTC. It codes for CASSKTSGTYEQYF.

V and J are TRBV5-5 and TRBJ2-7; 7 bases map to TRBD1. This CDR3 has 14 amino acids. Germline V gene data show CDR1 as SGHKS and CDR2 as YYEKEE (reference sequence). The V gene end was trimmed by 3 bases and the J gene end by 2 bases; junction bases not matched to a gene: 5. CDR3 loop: CASSSGQLPYEQYF. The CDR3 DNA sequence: TGTGCCAGCAGCTCGGGACAGCTACCCTACGAGCAGTACTTC.

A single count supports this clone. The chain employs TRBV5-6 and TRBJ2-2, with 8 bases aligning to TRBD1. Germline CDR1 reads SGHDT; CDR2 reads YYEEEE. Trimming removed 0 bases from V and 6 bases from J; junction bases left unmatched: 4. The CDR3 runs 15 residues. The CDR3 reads CASSLVQGAPGELFF. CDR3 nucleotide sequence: TGTGCCAGCAGCTTGGTGCAGGGGGCGCCCGGGGAGCTGTTTTTT.

The CDR3 spells CASIPDEPGGPQHF. The CDR3 DNA sequence: TGTGCCAGTATCCCGGATGAGCCCGGCGGACCCCAGCATTTT. V gene TRBV19 combines with J gene TRBJ1-5; D uncertain. The CDR3 extends over 14 amino acids. Trimming took 7 bases from V and 10 from J, leaving 20 bases between them. Germline CDR1 and CDR2: LNHDA and SQIVND (reference sequence).

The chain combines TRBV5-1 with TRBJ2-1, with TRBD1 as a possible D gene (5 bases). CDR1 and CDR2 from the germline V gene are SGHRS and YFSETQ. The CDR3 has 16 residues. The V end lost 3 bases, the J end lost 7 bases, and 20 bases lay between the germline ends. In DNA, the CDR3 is TGCGCCAGCAGCTCGAACAGGAACGCACAGCCGAATGAGCAGTTCTTC. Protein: CASSSNRNAQPNEQFF.

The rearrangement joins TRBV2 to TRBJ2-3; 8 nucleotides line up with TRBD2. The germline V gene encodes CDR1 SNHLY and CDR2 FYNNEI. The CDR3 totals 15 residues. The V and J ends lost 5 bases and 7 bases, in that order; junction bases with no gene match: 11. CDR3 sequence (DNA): TGTGCCAGCAGTCGGCGGGGGGTAGCCGCGAATACGCAGTATTTT. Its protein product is CASSRRGVAANTQYF.

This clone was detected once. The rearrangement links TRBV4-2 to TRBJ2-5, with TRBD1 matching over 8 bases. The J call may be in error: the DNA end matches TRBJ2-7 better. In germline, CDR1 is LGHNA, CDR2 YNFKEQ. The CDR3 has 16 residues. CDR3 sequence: CASSATGTGDYYEQYF. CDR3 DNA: TGTGCCAGCAGCGCAACCGGGACAGGAGACTACTACGAGCAGTACTTC.

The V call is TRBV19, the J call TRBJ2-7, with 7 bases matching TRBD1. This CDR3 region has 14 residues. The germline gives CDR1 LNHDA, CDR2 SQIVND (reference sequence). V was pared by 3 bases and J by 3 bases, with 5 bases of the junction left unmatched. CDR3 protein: CASSMGQSLYEQYF. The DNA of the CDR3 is TGTGCCAGTAGTATGGGACAGTCCCTCTACGAGCAGTACTTC.

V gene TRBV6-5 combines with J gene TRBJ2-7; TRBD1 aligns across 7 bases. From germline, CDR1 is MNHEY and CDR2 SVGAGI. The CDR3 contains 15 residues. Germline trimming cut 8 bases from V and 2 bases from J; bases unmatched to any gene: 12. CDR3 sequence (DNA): TGTGCCAGCCGAAGTCCGGCAGGGGGAGCCTACGAGCAGTACTTC. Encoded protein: CASRSPAGGAYEQYF.

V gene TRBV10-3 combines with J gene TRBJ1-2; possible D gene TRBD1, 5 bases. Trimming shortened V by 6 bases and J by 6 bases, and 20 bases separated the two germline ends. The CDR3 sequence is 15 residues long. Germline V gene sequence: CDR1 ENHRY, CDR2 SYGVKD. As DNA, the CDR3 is TGTGCCATCAGCCCCGGGGGGAGCCGCTCCAATGGCTACACCTTC. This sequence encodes CAISPGGSRSNGYTF.

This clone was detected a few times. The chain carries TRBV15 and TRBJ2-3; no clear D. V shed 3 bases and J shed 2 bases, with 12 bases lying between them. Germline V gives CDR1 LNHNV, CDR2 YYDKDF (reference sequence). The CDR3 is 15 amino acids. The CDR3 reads CATSSRQSSTDTQYF. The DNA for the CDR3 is TGTGCCACCAGCAGCCGACAAAGCTCCACAGATACGCAGTATTTT.

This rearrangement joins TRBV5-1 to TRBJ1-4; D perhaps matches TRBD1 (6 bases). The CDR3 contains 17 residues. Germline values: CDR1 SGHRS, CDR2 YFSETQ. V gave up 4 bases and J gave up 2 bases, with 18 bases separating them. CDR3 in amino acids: CASSRGGTEPTNEKLFF. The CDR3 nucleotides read TGCGCCAGCAGCAGGGGGGGTACGGAACCCACTAATGAAAAACTGTTTTTT.

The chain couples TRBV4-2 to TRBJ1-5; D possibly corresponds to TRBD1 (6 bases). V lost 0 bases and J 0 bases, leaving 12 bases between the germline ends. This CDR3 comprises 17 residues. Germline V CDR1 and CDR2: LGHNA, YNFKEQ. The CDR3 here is CASSQDGGARSNQPQHF. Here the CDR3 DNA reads TGTGCCAGCAGCCAAGATGGGGGGGCCCGTAGCAATCAGCCCCAGCATTTT.

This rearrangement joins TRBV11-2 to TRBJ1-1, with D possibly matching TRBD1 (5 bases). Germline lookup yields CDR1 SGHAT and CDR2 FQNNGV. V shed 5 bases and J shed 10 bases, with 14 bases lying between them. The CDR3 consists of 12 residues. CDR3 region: CASSTRGEGAFF. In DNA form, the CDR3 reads TGTGCCAGCAGCACCAGAGGGGAGGGAGCTTTCTTT.

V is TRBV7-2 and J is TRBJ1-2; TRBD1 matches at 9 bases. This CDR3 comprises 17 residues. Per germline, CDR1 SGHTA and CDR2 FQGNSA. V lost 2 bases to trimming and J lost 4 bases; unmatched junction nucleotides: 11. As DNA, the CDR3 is TGTGCCAGCAGCTTACAGAGTACAGGGGGCTATGGCTATGGCTACACCTTC. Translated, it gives CASSLQSTGGYGYGYTF.